One and the same sample provided the 4 T cell receptor beta chains below, sequenced in a study of Graves' ophthalmopathy and Graves' hyperthyroidism. Using RNA transcripts, the TCR beta CDR3 regions were amplified. HTBI primers were employed in first-round RT-PCR, then a second-round multiplex PCR followed. TCRdb re-called the multiplex PCR reads with MiXCR, one entry per CDR3 protein. Of 1 million to 1.3 million distinct CDR3 sequences listed, about 38% are singletons. Sequencing was carried out using peripheral blood or thyroid tissue (not recorded which). The receptors here all came from an adult man with Graves' hyperthyroidism.

The chain links TRBV11-1 to TRBJ1-5; the match to TRBD1 covers 7 bases. The V gene end was trimmed by 0 bases and the J gene end by 7 bases; junction bases not matched to a gene: 21. CDR3 length: 20 amino acids. Germline V gene data show CDR1 as SGHAT and CDR2 as FQDESV (reference sequence). The CDR3 loop reads CASSLAGPTTGQVSKQPQHF. CDR3 coding DNA: TGTGCCAGCAGCTTAGCGGGCCCGACGACAGGGCAGGTTAGTAAGCAGCCCCAGCATTTT.

The chain couples TRBV11-1 to TRBJ2-2; D is unresolved. The CDR3 is 13 amino acids. The V end was cut by 5 bases, the J end by 4 bases, with 8 bases between. Germline V CDR1 and CDR2: SGHAT, FQDESV (reference sequence). The CDR3 DNA reads TGTGCCAGCAGCCCCCTCCTCACCGGGGAGCTGTTTTTT. Residues: CASSPLLTGELFF.

The table lists this clonotype with a few counts. The J gene is TRBJ1-5, the V gene TRBV7-2, with D hard to call. The CDR3 extends over 11 amino acids. The V end was cut by 3 bases, the J end by 11 bases, with 8 bases between. Germline V gene data show CDR1 as SGHTA and CDR2 as FQGNSA. The CDR3 DNA is TGTGCCAGCAGCTTGGGCGGTGCCCAGCATTTT. This encodes CASSLGGAQHF.

This chain uses TRBV30 with TRBJ1-1; no reliable D call. The CDR3 loop spans 13 amino acids. V lost 0 bases, J lost 3 bases, and 8 bases lay in between. Looked up from germline, CDR1 is GTSNPN and CDR2 is SVGIG (reference sequence). Here the CDR3 DNA reads TGTGCCTGGAGTGTAACGGAGGACACTGAAGCTTTCTTT. Translated, it gives CAWSVTEDTEAFF.